These 9 T cell receptor beta chains were all obtained from the same sample, sequenced in a study of cytomegalovirus exposure and HLA in healthy donors. The PCR contained 60 Vbeta and 13 Jbeta primers. Assay used: immunoSEQ multiplex PCR; TCRdb lists only in-frame clones, some missing. The table has 200,000 to 250,000 clones, about 86% seen once. The sequenced sample consisted of PBMCs. The source of these receptors is a woman aged 60-70 years in good health and CMV-seropositive.

The chain recombines TRBV6-5 with TRBJ2-7; possible D gene TRBD1, 5 bases. The germline V gene has CDR1 MNHEY and CDR2 SVGAGI. The CDR3 loop spans 13 amino acids. Trimming removed 8 bases at V and 0 bases at J, with 11 bases between. In DNA form, the CDR3 reads TGTGCCAGCCTAGACAGCCGCTCCTACGAGCAGTACTTC. Its translation: CASLDSRSYEQYF.

The chain links TRBV7-3 to TRBJ1-2, with D possibly being TRBD1 (6 bases). The germline V gene encodes CDR1 SGHTA and CDR2 FQGTGA. Deletions cut 5 bases from V and 8 bases from J, with 18 bases between. The CDR3 extends over 14 amino acids. The CDR3 DNA sequence: TGTGCCAGCAGCCTTAACGGGGGGCAAGGGGGCTACACCTTC. Amino acids: CASSLNGGQGGYTF.

The rearrangement joins TRBV18 to TRBJ1-5, with no clear D. Germline lookup yields CDR1 KGHSH and CDR2 LQKENI. V was pared by 3 bases and J by 5 bases, with 8 bases between. This CDR3 is built from 13 residues. The CDR3 is CASSPTVDQPQHF. DNA of the CDR3: TGTGCCAGCTCACCCACGGTAGATCAGCCCCAGCATTTT.

In this sample, this clone turned up a few times. The chain carries TRBV19 and TRBJ1-1; D is undetermined. Trimming removed 6 bases at V and 3 bases at J, with 11 bases between. CDR3 size: 13 residues. CDR1 is LNHDA and CDR2 is SQIVND in the germline V gene (reference sequence). The CDR3 nucleotides are TGTGCCAGTAGGGGCCTCAGGTACACTGAAGCTTTCTTT. Protein: CASRGLRYTEAFF.

The V gene is TRBV10-3, the J gene TRBJ2-6, with 7 positions matching TRBD2. The length of the CDR3 is 15 residues. J was trimmed by 4 bases and V by 8 bases; bases with no gene match: 8. Per the germline V gene, CDR1 is ENHRY and CDR2 is SYGVKD. CDR3 nucleotides: TGTGCCATCTGGGGAGGGGCCTCGGGGGCCAACGTCCTGACTTTC. Its translation: CAIWGGASGANVLTF.

The chain carries TRBV6-1 and TRBJ2-7; 7 bases agree with TRBD1. The CDR3 is 14 amino acids. Germline loops: CDR1 MNHNS, CDR2 SASEGT. V was clipped by 3 bases and J by 3 bases; unmatched bases: 5. The CDR3 is CASSDTGTDYEQYF. The CDR3 bases are TGTGCCAGCAGTGACACCGGGACAGACTACGAGCAGTACTTC.

The chain joins TRBV5-1 to TRBJ1-3; TRBD1 matches 8 bases. Germline CDR1 is SGHRS and CDR2 is YFSETQ. V gave up 3 bases and J gave up 4 bases; unmatched junction bases: 6. The CDR3 covers 15 residues. The CDR3 is CASSSRGTGGNTIYF. CDR3 nucleotide sequence: TGCGCCAGCAGCTCCCGGGGGACAGGCGGAAACACCATATATTTT.

The chain uses TRBV18 and TRBJ1-2; 9 bases line up with TRBD1. The CDR3 runs 16 residues. Germline V gene sequence: CDR1 KGHSH, CDR2 LQKENI. The V segment lost 5 bases and the J segment 7 bases; nucleotides outside the gene matches: 14. The CDR3 reads CASSSQTGGLEGGYTF. CDR3 sequence (DNA): TGTGCCAGCTCATCCCAAACAGGGGGCCTAGAGGGTGGCTACACCTTC.

The chain has TRBV7-9 and TRBJ1-3; D remains unclear. The CDR3 is made up of 14 amino acids. CDR1 and CDR2 from the germline V gene are SEHNR and FQNEAQ (reference sequence). The V and J ends lost 5 bases and 1 base respectively, with 9 bases between them. Here the CDR3 DNA reads TGTGCCAGCAGCCTCAGTATATCTGGAAACACCATATATTTT. It is translated as CASSLSISGNTIYF.